A single sample gave rise to the 25 T cell receptor beta chains below, sequenced in a study of blood T cell repertoires in COVID-19. The repertoire was sequenced with immunoSEQ multiplex PCR; TCRdb's copy has only in-frame clones and lacks some. The data hold some 21,000 clones, with around 89% observed a single time. Sequenced material: peripheral blood. Every receptor here comes from a man in his 70s with active COVID-19.

The chain's CDR3 is CASRRRGGGDTQYF. The CDR3 nucleotides are TGTGCCAGCAGGCGACGGGGGGGTGGAGATACGCAGTATTTT. The chain employs TRBV6-5 and TRBJ2-3, with 8 positions matching TRBD2. Trimming took 6 bases from V and 5 from J; bases not matched to a gene: 7. Per the germline V gene, CDR1 is MNHEY and CDR2 is SVGAGI. The CDR3 covers 14 residues.

In this sample, this clone turned up once. This sequence joins TRBV29-1 and TRBJ1-1; D is perhaps TRBD1 (6 bases). Germline lookup yields CDR1 SQVTM and CDR2 ANQGSEA. The CDR3 covers 16 residues. V lost 3 bases, J lost 1 base, and 18 bases lay in between. Here the CDR3 reads CSVDREPGQTNTEAFF. The CDR3 DNA reads TGCAGCGTTGACCGTGAGCCGGGACAAACGAACACTGAAGCTTTCTTT. Combining the CDR3 with reference TRBV29-1 and TRBJ1-1 gives the whole variable domain SAVISQKPSRDICQRGTSLTIQCQVDSQVTMMFWYRQQPGQSLTLIATANQGSEATYESGFVIDKFPISRPNLTFSTLTVSNMSPEDSSIYLCSVDREPGQTNTEAFFGQGTRLTVV.

The gene calls are TRBV7-2 and TRBJ2-7, with D unclear. This CDR3 has 14 amino acids. CDR1 is SGHTA and CDR2 is FQGNSA in the germline V gene. Deletions cut 0 bases from V and 1 base from J, with 7 bases between. The CDR3 coding sequence is TGTGCCAGCAGCTTAGCGCCGGGTTCCTACGAGCAGTACTTC. Translation gives CASSLAPGSYEQYF.

The rearrangement joins TRBV11-3 to TRBJ2-4; 7 bases align to TRBD2. V shed 3 bases and J 7 bases; nucleotides not matched to a gene: 6. The germline V gene encodes CDR1 SGHNT and CDR2 YENEEA. The CDR3 length is 14 residues. The CDR3 coding sequence is TGTGCCAGCAGCTTCGGGGGGTCAGGGAACATTCAGTACTTC. Translation gives CASSFGGSGNIQYF.

The chain has TRBV6-6 and TRBJ1-1; TRBD1 aligns across 11 bases. The V gene end was trimmed by 6 bases and the J gene end by 5 bases; junction bases not matched to a gene: 11. The CDR3 is made up of 16 amino acids. CDR1 and CDR2 from the germline V gene are MNHNY and SVGAGI (reference sequence). CDR3 amino acids: CASRTGTGGIGTEAFF. The CDR3 coding sequence is TGTGCCAGCAGGACCGGGACAGGGGGTATCGGGACTGAAGCTTTCTTT.

This clone was counted a single time. The CDR3 region is CAWSGTGGGQPQHF. CDR3 coding DNA: TGTGCCTGGAGTGGGACAGGGGGAGGACAGCCCCAGCATTTT. The V and J genes are TRBV30 and TRBJ1-5; 10 nucleotides agree with TRBD1. Per the germline V gene, CDR1 is GTSNPN and CDR2 is SVGIG (reference sequence). Trimming took 1 base from V and 7 from J; bases not matched to a gene: 4. This CDR3 is built from 14 residues.

V and J are TRBV19 and TRBJ1-4, with 7 bases that match TRBD1. Germline trimming cut 6 bases from V and 4 bases from J; bases unmatched to any gene: 8. The CDR3 is 15 residues long. In germline, CDR1 is LNHDA, CDR2 SQIVND (reference sequence). The chain's CDR3 is CASRLGQSRNEKLFF. DNA of the CDR3: TGTGCCAGTAGACTGGGACAGTCTCGTAATGAAAAACTGTTTTTT.

This rearrangement joins TRBV19 to TRBJ1-2; perhaps TRBD1 as D (5 bases). V was pared by 5 bases and J by 0 bases, with 10 bases between. CDR3 length: 14 residues. Germline V gene data show CDR1 as LNHDA and CDR2 as SQIVND (reference sequence). In DNA, the CDR3 is TGTGCCAGTAGTGTGACAGCAACTAACTATGGCTACACCTTC. Protein: CASSVTATNYGYTF.

On this clone itself: Germline is not matched at one junction end, which may reflect a read error. The CDR3 is CASSLGLSTNEKLFF. The CDR3 bases are TGTGCTAGCAGTCTGGGACTTTCAACTAATGAAAAACTGTTTTTT. The chain carries TRBV7-7 and TRBJ1-4, with D possibly being TRBD1 (5 bases). The CDR3 runs 15 residues. Germline CDR1 SSHAT, CDR2 FNYEAQ (reference sequence).

The chain recombines TRBV5-8 with TRBJ1-1; a weak D match, TRBD1 (6 bases). CDR1 is SGHTS and CDR2 is YDEGEE in the germline V gene. V lost 5 bases, J lost 2 bases, and 13 bases lay in between. The CDR3 has 14 amino acids. DNA for the CDR3: TGTGCCAGCAGTATAGGGGGAACCAACACTGAAGCTTTCTTT. As protein: CASSIGGTNTEAFF.

The rearrangement links TRBV5-1 to TRBJ2-3; 7 bases are a match to TRBD1. The J segment lost 6 bases and the V segment lost 1 base, leaving 5 bases of the junction unmatched. The CDR3 runs to 14 residues. Germline loops: CDR1 SGHRS, CDR2 YFSETQ. CDR3 nucleotide sequence: TGCGCCAGCAGCTTGTCTAGGGGGCCGGATACGCAGTATTTT. It translates to CASSLSRGPDTQYF.

This rearrangement joins TRBV6-5 to TRBJ2-3; unclear D gene. Per germline, CDR1 MNHEY and CDR2 SVGAGI. Trimming left V 6 bases short and J 3 bases short, with 10 bases between. The CDR3 totals 13 residues. The CDR3 loop is CASSQDRTDTQYF. In DNA, the CDR3 is TGTGCCAGCAGCCAAGATCGGACAGATACGCAGTATTTT.

This clone has only one observation. The genes are TRBV5-6 and TRBJ2-7, with 7 bases fitting TRBD1. Looked up from germline, CDR1 is SGHDT and CDR2 is YYEEEE. Losses at the gene ends were 1 base for V and 5 bases for J; bases not matched to a gene: 3. This CDR3 contains 13 residues. The CDR3 here is CASSLTGVDEQYF. CDR3 nucleotides: TGTGCCAGCAGCTTGACAGGGGTGGACGAGCAGTACTTC.

J is TRBJ1-6 and V is TRBV9; TRBD1 matches at 9 bases. Germline V CDR1 and CDR2: SGDLS, YYNGEE. The CDR3 extends over 15 amino acids. V lost 4 bases and J lost 7; bases outside the gene matches: 6. The chain's CDR3 is CASSSGGQGNSPLHF. CDR3 nucleotide sequence: TGTGCCAGCAGCTCCGGTGGACAGGGGAATTCACCCCTCCACTTT.

The chain couples TRBV28 to TRBJ1-1; maybe TRBD1 (5 bases). Deletions cut 7 bases from V and 2 bases from J, with 14 bases between. Germline V gene data show CDR1 as MDHEN and CDR2 as SYDVKM. The CDR3 has 14 residues. CDR3 amino acids: CASTAGGKNTEAFF. The DNA for the CDR3 is TGTGCCAGCACGGCGGGGGGTAAAAACACTGAAGCTTTCTTT. The whole variable domain, filled in from reference TRBV28 and TRBJ1-1, reads DVKVTQSSRYLVKRTGEKVFLECVQDMDHENMFWYRQDPGLGLRLIYFSYDVKMKEKGDIPEGYSVSREKKERFSLILESASTNQTSMYLCASTAGGKNTEAFFGQGTRLTVV.

Only one count was recorded for this clone. The V and J genes are TRBV6-4 and TRBJ1-4; 8 bases fit TRBD1. The CDR3 is 13 amino acids. Germline trimming cut 2 bases from V and 8 bases from J; bases unmatched to any gene: 1. Germline CDR1 and CDR2: MRHNA and SNTAGT. The CDR3 loop is CASSDGTGEKLFF. DNA of the CDR3: TGTGCCAGCAGTGACGGGACAGGAGAAAAACTGTTTTTT.

In regard to this clone: This sample also contains other DNA sequences that code for the same CDR3. The CDR3 loop reads CASSVGTGGYTDTQYF. In DNA, the CDR3 is TGTGCCAGCAGCGTGGGGACAGGGGGATACACAGATACGCAGTATTTT. The genes are TRBV9 and TRBJ2-3; 11 nucleotides agree with TRBD1. The CDR3 contains 16 residues. V trimming: 2 bases; J trimming: 2 bases; junction bases outside the gene matches: 4. Germline CDR1 and CDR2: SGDLS and YYNGEE.

The chain employs TRBV5-5 and TRBJ2-7, with D perhaps TRBD1 (6 bases). Germline V lookup: CDR1 SGHKS, CDR2 YYEKEE (reference sequence). Trimming left V 2 bases short and J 10 bases short, with 13 bases between. CDR3 length: 12 residues. The CDR3 sequence is CASSFPQGIQYF. CDR3 nucleotides: TGTGCCAGCAGCTTTCCCCAGGGGATCCAGTACTTC.

The chain links TRBV3-1 (or the pseudogene TRBV3-2) to TRBJ1-2; D remains ambiguous. Germline CDR1 is LGHDT and CDR2 is YNNKEL (reference sequence). V lost 3 bases, J lost 5 bases, and 16 bases lay in between. The CDR3 is 15 amino acids. The CDR3 here is CASSHSREFLYGYTF. CDR3 in DNA: TGTGCCAGCAGCCATTCCCGGGAATTTCTATATGGCTACACCTTC.

The chain recombines TRBV19 with TRBJ2-5, with D unclear. The germline gives CDR1 LNHDA, CDR2 SQIVND (reference sequence). The CDR3 runs 13 residues. The V and J ends lost 4 bases and 3 bases respectively, with 9 bases between them. The CDR3 nucleotides are TGTGCCAGTAGTAGGGCAGCCGAAGAGACCCAGTACTTC. This translates into CASSRAAEETQYF.

CDR3 coding DNA: TGCGCCAGCAGCTTGGCACTAGCGGGAGCCTCTGAGCAGTTCTTC. Protein: CASSLALAGASEQFF. The rearrangement joins TRBV5-1 to TRBJ2-1, with 11 bases identical to TRBD2. This CDR3 is 15 amino acids long. Germline lookup yields CDR1 SGHRS and CDR2 YFSETQ. Trimming at V came to 0 bases and at J to 9 bases, leaving 5 bases not matched to a gene.

The table lists this clone with a count of one. The V and J genes are TRBV19 and TRBJ2-1, with a tentative D call TRBD1 (6 bases). The germline V gene encodes CDR1 LNHDA and CDR2 SQIVND (reference sequence). The CDR3 sequence is 16 residues long. Trimming shortened V by 1 base and J by 3 bases, and 13 bases separated the two germline ends. The CDR3 region is CASSIGGEGGYNEQFF. In DNA, the CDR3 is TGTGCCAGTAGTATAGGTGGTGAAGGGGGCTACAATGAGCAGTTCTTC.

The chain couples TRBV30 to TRBJ2-3, with TRBD1 matching over 12 bases. This CDR3 has 13 residues. Germline CDR1 is GTSNPN and CDR2 is SVGIG (reference sequence). The chain's CDR3 is CGSGQGATDTQYF. The CDR3 nucleotides are TGTGGCTCGGGACAGGGGGCTACAGATACGCAGTATTTT.

The V gene is TRBV9, the J gene TRBJ2-5; maybe TRBD2 (7 bases). The V end lost 1 base, the J end lost 2 bases, and 12 bases lay between the germline ends. Germline V gene sequence: CDR1 SGDLS, CDR2 YYNGEE. The CDR3 sequence is 15 residues long. The CDR3, as DNA: TGTGCCAGCAGCGTATTCGGGGGGACACAAGAGACCCAGTACTTC. It yields the protein CASSVFGGTQETQYF.

The rearrangement uses TRBV4-1 and TRBJ2-7; 10 bases fit TRBD1. The CDR3 totals 17 residues. The germline gives CDR1 MGHRA, CDR2 YSYEKL. The V gene end was trimmed by 4 bases and the J gene end by 5 bases; junction bases not matched to a gene: 14. The CDR3 loop reads CASSRRRGGQGMDEQYF. The CDR3 bases are TGCGCCAGCAGCCGAAGGCGAGGGGGACAGGGGATGGACGAGCAGTACTTC.